These 4 T cell receptor beta chains were all obtained from the same sample, sequenced in a study of CD8+ T cells in alopecia areata. Sample treatment: oral pan-JAK inhibitor, 5-10 mg twice daily. Following extraction, RNA underwent reverse transcription to cDNA, which served as the sequencing template. The data were produced by immunoSEQ multiplex PCR, yet TCRdb's version contains in-frame clones alone and is incomplete. The table records 120,000 or so clones, roughly 55% of them present only once. The material was CD4+ T cells sorted from blood, obtained at week 4, from a patient treated with tofacitinib. These TCRs come from a human donor with alopecia areata.

The chain is built from TRBV29-1 and TRBJ2-1; 10 nucleotides line up with TRBD2. Trimming took 6 bases from V and 2 from J; bases not matched to a gene: 7. This CDR3 is 15 amino acids long. Germline V gene data show CDR1 as SQVTM and CDR2 as ANQGSEA. CDR3 DNA sequence: TGCAGCGTGCCTAGCGGGAGTGGTGCCTACAATGAGCAGTTCTTC. Protein: CSVPSGSGAYNEQFF.

This clone was counted a few times. Written as DNA, the CDR3 is TGTGCCAGCAGTTCGTACTACACCTTC. It encodes CASSSYYTF. This chain joins TRBV27 and TRBJ1-2; no clear D. CDR1 MNHEY and CDR2 SMNVEV come from the germline V gene (reference sequence). The V gene lost 4 bases and the J gene lost 10 bases, with 4 bases spanning the gap. This CDR3 has 9 amino acids.

This clone was seen only a few times. This chain connects TRBV23-1 to TRBJ2-7; tentatively, D is TRBD1 (5 bases). TRBV23-1 is identified as an open reading frame with a role that is uncertain. The germline V and J ends were trimmed by 3 bases and 2 bases, with 20 bases remaining between them. The CDR3 is 17 amino acids. CDR3 region: CASSQPAPGNRTYEQYF. CDR3 nucleotide sequence: TGCGCCAGCAGTCAGCCAGCCCCAGGGAATCGGACCTACGAGCAGTACTTC.

The rearrangement links TRBV4-1 to TRBJ1-5; 8 bases map to TRBD1. The J segment lost 9 bases and the V segment lost 0 bases, leaving 13 bases of the junction unmatched. Per the germline V gene, CDR1 is MGHRA and CDR2 is YSYEKL. The CDR3 contains 17 residues. The CDR3 nucleotides are TGCGCCAGCAGCCAAGATGGAGGGACAGGTCCCTATCGGCCCCAGCATTTT. It yields the protein CASSQDGGTGPYRPQHF.